Given below is one TCR beta chain in context. The antigen remains undetermined. The sample contains more than one DNA sequence encoding this CDR3. The V gene's germline CDR1 is MNHEY and CDR2 SMNVEV (reference sequence). The V segment lost 1 base and the J segment 4 bases; nucleotides outside the gene matches: 5. The CDR3 has 15 amino acids. CD8 cells classed as naive were CD45RO-negative and positively selected for CCR7, excluding terminally differentiated effector memory CD45RA+ cells. The assay was run at deep level. The method was immunoSEQ multiplex PCR; TCRdb's version includes in-frame clones alone and lacks a portion of them. This sample has around 2.1 million clones; about 93% occur once, and the top ten carry 1.7%. This sample is part of a study of shared clonotypes between healthy human individuals. Findings of the study overall: What naive subsets generally showed was a larger estimated richness than memory subsets showed. Sampling covered nothing but blood. Tissue TCR repertoires likely differ from those found in blood. Generation probabilities were higher for clonotypes shared across all four sorted-subset donors than for unshared ones.

This TCR was recovered from a man aged 18 to 30 in good health. Some clones in this sample may be carry-over from other donors' samples. The chain employs TRBV27 and TRBJ2-7; 9 nucleotides agree with TRBD1. What was sequenced was naive CD8+ T cells from PBMCs. The CDR3 region has the DNA TGTGCCAGCAGTTTATTGGGACAGGGTACATACGAGCAGTACTTC. This sequence encodes CASSLLGQGTYEQYF.